These T cell receptor beta chains were read from a single sample in a study of T-cell memory formation after mild COVID-19. TCRdb called the 5' RACE reads again in MiXCR, with one record for every CDR3 protein. The sample consists of about 260,000 distinct CDR3 sequences, around 15% of them appearing once. Sequences were obtained from PBMCs or a T cell subset sorted from them (not recorded which). These receptor sequences come from a man aged 18 to 30 who had mild COVID-19 (a few samples of this study predate the infection). Cell type and time point are not known. Both conserved end residues are part of each CDR3. Each record gives: V gene, D gene, J gene, clone size, CDR3 protein, CDR3 DNA. The D gene is left open where the match is weak. Only some rows state a clone size, as once, few, many or a class for expanded clones.

>TRBV27|TRBD2|TRBJ2-1|-
CASTLGASGYNEQFF
TGTGCCAGCACCCTAGGGGCTAGCGGATACAATGAGCAGTTCTTC
>TRBV11-2|TRBD1|TRBJ1-4|-
CASSTRQGGDEKLFF
TGTGCCAGCAGCACCCGACAGGGTGGGGATGAAAAACTGTTTTTT
>TRBV20-1|-|TRBJ1-6|-
CSASRQDGSSYNSPLHF
TGCAGTGCTAGCCGCCAGGACGGCAGCTCCTATAATTCACCCCTCCACTTT
>TRBV7-3|TRBD2|TRBJ2-2|few
CASSPGTSGTGELFF
TGTGCCAGCAGCCCCGGGACTAGCGGCACCGGGGAGCTGTTTTTT
>TRBV6-2/TRBV6-3|TRBD1|TRBJ2-1|few
CASSSGTGVNEQFF
TGTGCCAGCAGCTCCGGGACAGGGGTGAATGAGCAGTTCTTC
>TRBV5-1|-|TRBJ2-7|few
CASSAGPGFTYEQYF
TGCGCCAGCAGCGCGGGGCCCGGGTTTACCTACGAGCAGTACTTC
>TRBV7-2|-|TRBJ1-1|few
CASSWLNTEAFF
TGTGCCAGCAGCTGGTTGAACACTGAAGCTTTCTTT
>TRBV5-6|-|TRBJ1-5|-
CASSTGRQPQHF
TGTGCCAGCAGCACAGGGCGTCAGCCCCAGCATTTT
>TRBV3-2|-|TRBJ1-2|-
CASSVRRQGEGYTF
TGTGCCAGCAGCGTAAGAAGACAGGGCGAGGGCTACACCTTC
>TRBV12-5|-|TRBJ2-1|-
CASGSNFRSVGIGEQFF
TGTGCTAGTGGTTCTAACTTCAGGTCGGTTGGAATTGGTGAGCAGTTCTTC
>TRBV12-3/TRBV12-4|TRBD1|TRBJ1-5|few
CASTGGGDQPQHF
TGTGCCAGCACAGGGGGGGGCGATCAGCCCCAGCATTTT
>TRBV12-3/TRBV12-4|-|TRBJ1-6|many
CASSLRFSPLHF
TGTGCCAGCAGTTTAAGGTTTAGTCCCCTCCACTTT
>TRBV7-2|-|TRBJ1-3|few
CASSTTAVWDTIYF
TGTGCCAGCAGCACTACTGCTGTCTGGGACACCATATATTTT
>TRBV10-2|-|TRBJ2-7|-
CATAGLPSPEQYF
TGCGCCACAGCCGGACTGCCATCTCCCGAGCAGTACTTC
>TRBV7-9|-|TRBJ2-5|-
CASSLGGFPETQYF
TGTGCCAGCAGCTTGGGGGGATTCCCAGAGACCCAGTACTTC
>TRBV4-3|-|TRBJ1-1|many
CASSQSSGTADTEAFF
TGCGCCAGCAGCCAATCATCGGGTACGGCGGACACTGAAGCTTTCTTT
>TRBV7-2|-|TRBJ1-6|-
CASSLSSTVYNSPLHF
TGTGCCAGCAGCTTATCCTCGACGGTTTATAATTCACCCCTCCACTTT
>TRBV7-9|-|TRBJ1-1|few
CASRGLIGEAFF
TGTGCCAGCAGAGGGTTGATTGGTGAAGCTTTCTTT
>TRBV6-5|-|TRBJ2-1|-
CASSFTRGVEQFF
TGTGCCAGCAGTTTCACTCGAGGGGTTGAGCAGTTCTTC
>TRBV9|-|TRBJ2-5|few
CASSVGGEETQYF
TGTGCCAGCAGCGTAGGGGGCGAAGAGACCCAGTACTTC
>TRBV6-1|-|TRBJ1-1|-
CASRGQLDTEAFF
TGTGCCAGCAGAGGACAGCTAGACACTGAAGCTTTCTTT
>TRBV7-2|-|TRBJ2-1|-
CASSPYGGTYNEQFF
TGTGCCAGCAGCCCCTACGGGGGCACCTACAATGAGCAGTTCTTC
>TRBV7-2|-|TRBJ1-1|-
CASSLIPTLLGTEAFF
TGTGCCAGCAGCTTAATTCCGACCCTGTTGGGAACTGAAGCTTTCTTT
>TRBV20-1|TRBD1|TRBJ2-7|-
CSATGGNHYEQYF
TGCAGTGCAACAGGGGGTAATCACTACGAGCAGTACTTC
>TRBV24-1|TRBD2|TRBJ2-1|-
CATSDSSGTSGVRTYNEQFF
TGTGCCACCAGTGATTCGTCCGGGACTAGCGGGGTCCGAACGTACAATGAGCAGTTCTTC
>TRBV20-1|-|TRBJ2-3|-
CSARDRLVGTDTQYF
TGCAGTGCCAGGGATAGACTAGTTGGCACAGATACGCAGTATTTT
>TRBV5-1|-|TRBJ2-1|-
CASSLAMFGSYNEQFF
TGCGCCAGCAGCTTGGCCATGTTTGGCAGCTACAATGAGCAGTTCTTC
>TRBV24-1|-|TRBJ2-5|few
CATSDGAQGGETQYF
TGTGCCACCAGTGATGGCGCACAGGGCGGGGAGACCCAGTACTTC
>TRBV19|-|TRBJ1-2|few
CASNQPGGDGYTF
TGTGCCAGTAACCAACCCGGGGGGGATGGCTACACCTTC
>TRBV14|TRBD1|TRBJ2-1|-
CASSLGQGRTYNEQFF
TGTGCCAGCAGCCTGGGACAGGGCAGGACCTACAATGAGCAGTTCTTC
>TRBV11-2|TRBD1|TRBJ1-1|few
CASSQGQGRTEAFF
TGTGCCAGCAGCCAGGGACAGGGGAGGACTGAAGCTTTCTTT
>TRBV7-3|-|TRBJ2-1|-
CASSLAAAAYNEQFF
TGTGCCAGCAGCCTGGCGGCGGCCGCATACAATGAGCAGTTCTTC
>TRBV19|-|TRBJ1-4|-
CASWDTATNEKLFF
TGTGCCAGTTGGGACACCGCAACTAATGAAAAACTGTTTTTT
>TRBV6-1|-|TRBJ1-1|few
CASNNIGLGTEAFF
TGTGCCAGCAATAATATCGGGTTGGGAACTGAAGCTTTCTTT
>TRBV5-1|-|TRBJ1-6|many
CASSEFSGTGNSPLHF
TGCGCCAGCAGCGAGTTTTCCGGGACTGGTAATTCACCCCTCCACTTT
>TRBV5-6|TRBD2|TRBJ2-3|many
CASSLPGLAQDTQYF
TGTGCCAGCAGCTTACCGGGACTAGCGCAGGATACGCAGTATTTT
>TRBV6-5|-|TRBJ2-3|many
CASSPPGADTQYF
TGTGCCAGCAGTCCCCCTGGGGCAGATACGCAGTATTTT
>TRBV4-2|TRBD1|TRBJ2-7|many
CASSQGMRGLGEQYF
TGTGCCAGCAGCCAAGGAATGAGGGGGCTAGGCGAGCAGTACTTC
>TRBV20-1|TRBD2|TRBJ2-1|few
CSAPVGGGAVNEQFF
TGCAGTGCCCCAGTGGGCGGGGGGGCAGTGAATGAGCAGTTCTTC
>TRBV12-3/TRBV12-4|TRBD1|TRBJ2-1|-
CASSGGQNLMIEQFF
TGTGCCAGCAGTGGGGGACAGAACCTAATGATAGAGCAGTTCTTC
>TRBV28|TRBD1|TRBJ2-2|many
CASSPGDRANTGELFF
TGTGCCAGCAGCCCCGGGGACAGAGCGAACACCGGGGAGCTGTTTTTT
>TRBV11-2|-|TRBJ1-1|few
CASSISYSYGEAFF
TGTGCCAGCAGCATAAGTTACTCATACGGTGAAGCTTTCTTT
>TRBV3-1|-|TRBJ2-5|few
CASSHRHTETQYF
TGTGCCAGCAGCCATCGTCATACCGAGACCCAGTACTTC
>TRBV5-1|TRBD1|TRBJ2-7|-
CATTKGAGERGEQYF
TGCGCCACCACAAAGGGGGCAGGGGAAAGAGGCGAGCAGTACTTC
>TRBV6-1|-|TRBJ1-5|few
CASSEASGNQPQHF
TGTGCCAGCAGTGAGGCTAGTGGCAATCAGCCCCAGCATTTT
>TRBV12-3/TRBV12-4|-|TRBJ2-3|-
CASSFGQYTDTQYF
TGTGCCAGCAGTTTCGGACAGTACACAGATACGCAGTATTTT
>TRBV12-3/TRBV12-4|-|TRBJ1-3|-
CASSFTGRGGNTIYF
TGTGCCAGCAGTTTCACGGGCCGCGGGGGAAACACCATATATTTT
>TRBV5-1|-|TRBJ2-3|-
CASSLETSTDTQYF
TGCGCCAGCAGCTTGGAGACCAGCACAGATACGCAGTATTTT
>TRBV7-9|-|TRBJ2-5|-
CASSLAPQGRETQYF
TGTGCCAGCAGCTTAGCCCCACAGGGACGGGAGACCCAGTACTTC
>TRBV7-2|TRBD1|TRBJ1-2|few
CASSSGQGLGYTF
TGTGCCAGCAGCTCGGGACAGGGATTAGGCTACACCTTC
>TRBV27|-|TRBJ1-1|-
CASSPLVGTSEAFF
TGTGCCAGCAGTCCCCTCGTGGGGACGTCTGAAGCTTTCTTT
>TRBV7-9|-|TRBJ2-3|few
CASSSAPSTTDTQYF
TGTGCCAGCAGCTCAGCCCCCTCAACCACAGATACGCAGTATTTT
>TRBV20-1|-|TRBJ2-3|-
CSARRRGGPADTQYF
TGCAGTGCTAGAAGGCGTGGGGGACCGGCGGATACGCAGTATTTT
>TRBV20-1|-|TRBJ1-3|few
CSARRGSLSSGNTIYF
TGCAGTGCTAGGCGTGGCAGCCTGAGCTCTGGAAACACCATATATTTT
>TRBV6-5|TRBD1|TRBJ1-4|-
CASSYQTGPTNEKLFF
TGTGCCAGCAGTTACCAGACAGGGCCCACTAATGAAAAACTGTTTTTT
>TRBV12-3/TRBV12-4|TRBD2|TRBJ2-1|-
CASSPGTSVSYNEQFF
TGTGCCAGCAGTCCCGGGACTAGCGTATCCTACAATGAGCAGTTCTTC
>TRBV2|-|TRBJ1-5|-
CASNVRSNQPQHF
TGTGCCAGCAATGTCAGGAGCAATCAGCCCCAGCATTTT
>TRBV5-1|-|TRBJ2-3|few
CASSLALSSTDTQYF
TGCGCCAGCAGCTTAGCCCTCTCCAGCACAGATACGCAGTATTTT
>TRBV12-3/TRBV12-4|TRBD1|TRBJ1-1|few
CASRGIGGEVTEAFF
TGTGCCAGCAGAGGGATAGGGGGCGAGGTCACTGAAGCTTTCTTT
>TRBV7-2|-|TRBJ1-6|-
CASSFSKAGNSPLHF
TGTGCCAGCAGCTTTTCTAAGGCGGGGAATTCACCCCTCCACTTT